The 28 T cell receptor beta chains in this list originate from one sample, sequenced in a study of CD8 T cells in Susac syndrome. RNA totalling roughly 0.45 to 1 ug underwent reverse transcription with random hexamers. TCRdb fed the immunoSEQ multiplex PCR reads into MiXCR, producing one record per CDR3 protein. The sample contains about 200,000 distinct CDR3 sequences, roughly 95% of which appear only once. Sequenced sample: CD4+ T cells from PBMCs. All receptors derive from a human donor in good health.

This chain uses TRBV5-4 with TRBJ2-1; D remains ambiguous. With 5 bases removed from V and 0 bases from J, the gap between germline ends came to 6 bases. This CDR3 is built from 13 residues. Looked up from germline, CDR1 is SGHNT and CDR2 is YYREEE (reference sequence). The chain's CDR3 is CASSPSSYNEQFF. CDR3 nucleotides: TGTGCCAGCAGTCCTAGCTCCTACAATGAGCAGTTCTTC.

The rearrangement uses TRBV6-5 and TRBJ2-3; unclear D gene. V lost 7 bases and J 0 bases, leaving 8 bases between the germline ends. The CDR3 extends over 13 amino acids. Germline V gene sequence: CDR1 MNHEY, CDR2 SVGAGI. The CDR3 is CASTQASTDTQYF. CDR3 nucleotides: TGTGCCAGCACGCAGGCAAGCACAGATACGCAGTATTTT.

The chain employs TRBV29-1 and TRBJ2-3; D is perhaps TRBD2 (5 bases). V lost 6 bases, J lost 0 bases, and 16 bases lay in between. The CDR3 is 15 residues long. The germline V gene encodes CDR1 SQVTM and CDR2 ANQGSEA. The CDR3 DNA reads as TGCAGCGTCGTCCGGCCATTAGCGAGCACAGATACGCAGTATTTT. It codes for CSVVRPLASTDTQYF.

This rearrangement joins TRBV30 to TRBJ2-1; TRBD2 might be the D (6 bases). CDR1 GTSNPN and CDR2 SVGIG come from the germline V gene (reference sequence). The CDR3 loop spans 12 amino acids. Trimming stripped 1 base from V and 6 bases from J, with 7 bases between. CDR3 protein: CAWSGDSNEQFF. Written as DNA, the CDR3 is TGTGCCTGGAGTGGGGACTCCAATGAGCAGTTCTTC.

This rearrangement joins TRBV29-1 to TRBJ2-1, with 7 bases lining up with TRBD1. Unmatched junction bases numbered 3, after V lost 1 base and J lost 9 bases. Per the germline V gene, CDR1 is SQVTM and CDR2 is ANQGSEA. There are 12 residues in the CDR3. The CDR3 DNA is TGCAGCGTTGAAGTACAGGGGCCTGAGCAGTTCTTC. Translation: CSVEVQGPEQFF.

In DNA form, the CDR3 reads TGTGCCAGCAGCCGGGGTCGGGGCCCAAGCTACGAGCAGTACGTC. Amino acids: CASSRGRGPSYEQYV. V is TRBV5-4 and J is TRBJ2-7, with D tentatively TRBD1 or TRBD2 (5 bases each). V lost 4 bases and J lost 3, with 17 bases in between. The CDR3 extends over 15 amino acids. From germline, CDR1 is SGHNT and CDR2 YYREEE (reference sequence).

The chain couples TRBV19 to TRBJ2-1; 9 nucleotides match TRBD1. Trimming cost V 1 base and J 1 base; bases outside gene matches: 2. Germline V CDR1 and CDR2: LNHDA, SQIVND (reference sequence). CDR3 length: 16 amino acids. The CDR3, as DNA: TGTGCCAGTAGTATAGTAGGGACAGGGTCCTACAATGAGCAGTTCTTC. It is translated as CASSIVGTGSYNEQFF.

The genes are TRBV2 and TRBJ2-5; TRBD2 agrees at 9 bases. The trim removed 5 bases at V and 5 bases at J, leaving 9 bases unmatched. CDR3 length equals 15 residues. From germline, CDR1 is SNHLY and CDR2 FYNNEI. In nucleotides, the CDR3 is TGTGCCAGCAGTATTACTAGCGGGCACAGTGAGACCCAGTACTTC. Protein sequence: CASSITSGHSETQYF.

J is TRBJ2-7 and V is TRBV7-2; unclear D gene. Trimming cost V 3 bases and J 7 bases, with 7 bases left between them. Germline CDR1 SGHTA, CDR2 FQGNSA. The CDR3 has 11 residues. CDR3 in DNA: TGTGCCAGCAGCTTGGTCTGGGAGCAGTACTTC. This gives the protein CASSLVWEQYF.

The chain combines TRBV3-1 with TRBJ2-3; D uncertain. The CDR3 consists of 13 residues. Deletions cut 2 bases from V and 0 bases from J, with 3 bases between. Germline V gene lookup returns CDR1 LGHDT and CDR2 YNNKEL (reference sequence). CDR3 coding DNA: TGTGCCAGCAGCCAATGGAGCACAGATACGCAGTATTTT. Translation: CASSQWSTDTQYF.

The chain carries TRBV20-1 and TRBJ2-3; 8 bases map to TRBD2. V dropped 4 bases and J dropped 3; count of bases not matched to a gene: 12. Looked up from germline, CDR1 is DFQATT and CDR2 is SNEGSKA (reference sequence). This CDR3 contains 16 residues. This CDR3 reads CSAITFGLAVTDTQYF. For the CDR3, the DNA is TGCAGTGCTATAACCTTTGGACTAGCAGTGACAGATACGCAGTATTTT.

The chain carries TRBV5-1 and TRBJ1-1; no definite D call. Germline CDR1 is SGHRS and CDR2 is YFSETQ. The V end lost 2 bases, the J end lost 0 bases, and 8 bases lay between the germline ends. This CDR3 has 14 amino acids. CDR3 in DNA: TGCGCCAGCAGCTTTACAGAGTTGAACACTGAAGCTTTCTTT. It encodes CASSFTELNTEAFF.

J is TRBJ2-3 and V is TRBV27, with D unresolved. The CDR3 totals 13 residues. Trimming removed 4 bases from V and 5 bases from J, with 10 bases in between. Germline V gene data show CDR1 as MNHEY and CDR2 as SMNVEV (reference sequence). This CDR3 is CASSSARGDTQYF. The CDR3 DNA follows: TGTGCCAGCAGTTCGGCGAGAGGAGATACGCAGTATTTT.

The CDR3 protein is CASSLEGLQGYTF. The DNA for the CDR3 is TGTGCCAGCAGCTTGGAGGGACTGCAGGGCTACACCTTC. The V call is TRBV7-9, the J call TRBJ1-2, with D possibly matching TRBD1 (5 bases). Germline CDR1 SEHNR, CDR2 FQNEAQ (reference sequence). CDR3 length equals 13 residues. V shed 3 bases and J shed 8 bases, with 13 bases lying between them.

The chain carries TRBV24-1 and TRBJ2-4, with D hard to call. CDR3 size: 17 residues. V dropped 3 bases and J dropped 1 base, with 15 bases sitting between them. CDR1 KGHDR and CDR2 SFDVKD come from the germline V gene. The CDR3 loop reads CATSDPPGGSAKNIQYF. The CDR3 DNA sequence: TGTGCCACCAGTGATCCCCCGGGTGGAAGTGCCAAAAACATTCAGTACTTC.

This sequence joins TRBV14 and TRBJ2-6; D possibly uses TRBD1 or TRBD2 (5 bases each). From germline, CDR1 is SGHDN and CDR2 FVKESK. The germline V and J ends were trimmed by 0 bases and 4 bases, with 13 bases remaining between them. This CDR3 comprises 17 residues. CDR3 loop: CASSQDLAGTGANVLTF. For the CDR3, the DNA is TGTGCCAGCAGCCAAGATCTTGCCGGGACCGGGGCCAACGTCCTGACTTTC.

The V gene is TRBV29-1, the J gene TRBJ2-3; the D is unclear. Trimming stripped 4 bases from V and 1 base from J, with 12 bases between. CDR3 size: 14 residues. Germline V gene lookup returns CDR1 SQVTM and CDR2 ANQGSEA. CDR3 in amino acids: CSVVGLAGTDTQYF. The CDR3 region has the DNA TGCAGCGTTGTGGGCCTGGCGGGCACAGATACGCAGTATTTT.

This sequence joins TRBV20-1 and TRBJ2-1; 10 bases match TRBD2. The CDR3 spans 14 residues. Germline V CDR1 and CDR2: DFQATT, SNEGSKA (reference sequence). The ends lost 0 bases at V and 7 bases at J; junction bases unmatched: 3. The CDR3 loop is CSARDLAGANEQFF. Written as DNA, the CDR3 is TGCAGTGCTAGAGACCTAGCGGGAGCGAATGAGCAGTTCTTC.

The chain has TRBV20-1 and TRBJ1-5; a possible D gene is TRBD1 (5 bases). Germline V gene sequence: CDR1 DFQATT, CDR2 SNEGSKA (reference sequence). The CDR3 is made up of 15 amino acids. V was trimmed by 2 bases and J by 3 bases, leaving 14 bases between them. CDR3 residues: CSARPGTVVNQPQHF. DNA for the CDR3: TGCAGTGCTAGACCCGGGACGGTGGTCAATCAGCCCCAGCATTTT.

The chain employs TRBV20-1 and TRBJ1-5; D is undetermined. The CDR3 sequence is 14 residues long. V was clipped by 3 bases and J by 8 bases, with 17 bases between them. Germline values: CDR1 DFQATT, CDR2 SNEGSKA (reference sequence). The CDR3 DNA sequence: TGCAGTGCTAGTGAACACCCCGGGGAGGAGCCCCAGCATTTT. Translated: CSASEHPGEEPQHF.

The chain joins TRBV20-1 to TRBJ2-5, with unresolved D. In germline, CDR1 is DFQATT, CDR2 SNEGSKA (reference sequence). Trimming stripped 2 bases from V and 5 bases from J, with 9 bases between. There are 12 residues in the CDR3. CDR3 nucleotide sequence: TGCAGTGCTAGAAGGTCTCTGGAGACCCAGTACTTC. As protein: CSARRSLETQYF.

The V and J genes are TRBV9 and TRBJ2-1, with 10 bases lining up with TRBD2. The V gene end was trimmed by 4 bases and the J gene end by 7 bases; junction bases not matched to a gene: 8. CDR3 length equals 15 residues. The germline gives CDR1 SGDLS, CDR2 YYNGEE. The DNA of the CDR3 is TGTGCCAGCAGCCTTTTAGCGGGAGGTTGGAATGAGCAGTTCTTC. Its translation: CASSLLAGGWNEQFF.

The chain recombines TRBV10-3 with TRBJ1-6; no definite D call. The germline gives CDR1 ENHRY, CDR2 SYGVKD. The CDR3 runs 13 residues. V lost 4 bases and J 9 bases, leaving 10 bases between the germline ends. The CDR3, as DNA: TGTGCCATCAGTGTTGAAGAGTCTTCACCCCTCCACTTT. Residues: CAISVEESSPLHF.

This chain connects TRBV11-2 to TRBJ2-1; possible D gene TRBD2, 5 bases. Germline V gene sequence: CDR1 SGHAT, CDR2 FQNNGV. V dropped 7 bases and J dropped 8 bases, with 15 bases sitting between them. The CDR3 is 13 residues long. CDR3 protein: CASKREPSDEQFF. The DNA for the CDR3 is TGTGCCAGCAAGAGGGAGCCAAGCGATGAGCAGTTCTTC.

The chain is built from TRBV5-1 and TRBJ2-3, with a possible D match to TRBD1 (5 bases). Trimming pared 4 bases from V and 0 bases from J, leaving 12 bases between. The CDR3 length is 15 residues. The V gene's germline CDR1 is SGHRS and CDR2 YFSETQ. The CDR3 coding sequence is TGCGCCAGCAGCCCGACAGAGGCTAGCACAGATACGCAGTATTTT. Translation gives CASSPTEASTDTQYF.

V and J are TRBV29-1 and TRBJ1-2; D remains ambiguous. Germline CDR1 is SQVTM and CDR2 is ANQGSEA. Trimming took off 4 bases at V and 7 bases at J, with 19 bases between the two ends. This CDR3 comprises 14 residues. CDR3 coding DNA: TGCAGCGTTGGCCAGGACGAGTCGGTGCGTGGCTACACCTTC. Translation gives CSVGQDESVRGYTF.

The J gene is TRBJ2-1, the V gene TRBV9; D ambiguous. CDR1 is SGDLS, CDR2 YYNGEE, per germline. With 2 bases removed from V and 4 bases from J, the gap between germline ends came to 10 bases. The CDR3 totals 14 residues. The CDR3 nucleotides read TGTGCCAGCAGCGTCCTTGGGGATTACAATGAGCAGTTCTTC. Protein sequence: CASSVLGDYNEQFF.

Here the CDR3 DNA reads TGTGCCAGCAGCTTAGTAGGGGACAATTCACCCCTCCACTTT. It is translated as CASSLVGDNSPLHF. V usage is TRBV7-2 and J usage is TRBJ1-6; weak D call: TRBD1 (5 bases). CDR3 size: 14 residues. V was clipped by 1 base and J by 7 bases, with 8 bases between them. CDR1 SGHTA and CDR2 FQGNSA come from the germline V gene.